The present entry profiles one TCR beta chain with its context. The CDR3 has 15 residues. Germline V gene sequence: CDR1 MNHEY, CDR2 SMNVEV (reference sequence). V lost 1 base, J lost 3 bases, and 10 bases lay in between. This entry comes from a study of blood T cell repertoires in COVID-19. About the study: The United States, Italy and Spain provided the acute and convalescent COVID-19 samples. Sources were T cells, B-cell-depleted T cells, or PBMCs; the material itself was cDNA or gDNA.

Under the authors' procedure: Reference gene primers were amplified, and this amplification served to estimate nucleated cell counts. Sequencing used immunoSEQ multiplex PCR; TCRdb keeps in-frame clones, though not all of them. The DNA gave D and trimming, while V, J and clone size come from that table. This table holds approximately 190,000 clones, around 80% found once. The chain couples TRBV27 to TRBJ2-1, with D perhaps matching TRBD2 (6 bases). Input material: peripheral blood. This TCR derives from a man in his thirties or forties with active or convalescent COVID-19. This CDR3 reads CASSLWGGLYNEQFF. DNA of the CDR3: TGTGCCAGCAGTTTATGGGGAGGCCTCTACAATGAGCAGTTCTTC.